The present entry profiles one T cell receptor beta chain with its context. What it recognizes is unknown. This sample was included in a study of T cells after yellow fever vaccination. Study-level results: Faster peaking, at day 5 versus 15, marked a secondary response that was weaker. Abundant clonotypes from the bulk population could get into FACS-sorted repertoires as contaminants.

The germline V gene has CDR1 SQVTM and CDR2 ANQGSEA. The CDR3 loop spans 13 amino acids. V lost 4 bases and J lost 2, with 10 bases in between. 5'RACE template switching added a universal primer site and UMIs to TCR cDNA. Each CDR3 protein is one row after TCRdb ran MiXCR on the 5' RACE reads. This table has 170,000 or so distinct CDR3 sequences, approximately 6.2% appearing once. This receptor was identified in a man younger than 35 who received the YFV17D yellow fever vaccine. The chain carries TRBV29-1 and TRBJ2-3, with D unclear. The starting material was CD4+ T cells sorted from PBMCs, obtained on the day of the first yellow fever vaccination. CDR3: CSVVTVLTDTQYF. The CDR3 DNA sequence: TGCAGCGTTGTTACGGTCCTCACAGATACGCAGTATTTT.